The 19 T cell receptor beta chains listed next were all sequenced from one sample in a study of blood T cell repertoires in COVID-19. Sequencing used immunoSEQ multiplex PCR; TCRdb keeps in-frame clones, though not all of them. The data show around 270,000 clones, more than 85% seen once. The sequencing input was peripheral blood. These receptors were taken from a man aged 35-49 years with acute or convalescent COVID-19.

The rearrangement uses TRBV14 and TRBJ1-2, with a tentative D call TRBD1 (5 bases). CDR3 length equals 15 residues. V lost 4 bases and J 4 bases, leaving 16 bases between the germline ends. Germline values: CDR1 SGHDN, CDR2 FVKESK. The CDR3 region is CASSPEVTVPYGYTF. CDR3 DNA: TGTGCCAGCAGCCCAGAGGTGACAGTGCCCTATGGCTACACCTTC.

V is TRBV10-2 and J is TRBJ2-7, with D maybe TRBD2 (6 bases). The germline V gene encodes CDR1 WSHSY and CDR2 SAAADI. Trimming removed 6 bases at V and 1 base at J, with 10 bases between. This CDR3 spans 13 amino acids. CDR3 bases: TGCGCCAGCAGCGGGAGCTATTCCTACGAGCAGTACTTC. This sequence encodes CASSGSYSYEQYF.

The V call is TRBV5-1, the J call TRBJ1-1; no definite D call. The CDR3 has 14 amino acids. CDR1 is SGHRS and CDR2 is YFSETQ in the germline V gene. V was trimmed by 5 bases and J by 0 bases, leaving 11 bases between them. CDR3 residues: CASRVSHLNTEAFF. In DNA, the CDR3 is TGCGCCAGCAGAGTCAGTCACCTGAACACTGAAGCTTTCTTT.

The chain recombines TRBV6-1 with TRBJ1-1, with TRBD1 as a possible D gene (6 bases). Per germline, CDR1 MNHNS and CDR2 SASEGT. Trimming removed 0 bases at V and 2 bases at J, with 13 bases between. The CDR3 sequence is 16 residues long. The CDR3, as DNA: TGTGCCAGCAGTGAAGCCGACGCGGGGGCTAACACTGAAGCTTTCTTT. This gives the protein CASSEADAGANTEAFF.

The rearrangement joins TRBV2 to TRBJ1-4; TRBD1 agrees at 8 bases. Germline CDR1 is SNHLY and CDR2 is FYNNEI. The CDR3 covers 14 residues. Trimming cost V 3 bases and J 8 bases; bases outside gene matches: 5. The DNA of the CDR3 is TGTGCCAGCAGTGAGGACAGGGAGGAAGAAAAACTGTTTTTT. Encoded protein: CASSEDREEEKLFF. The variable domain in full, completed from reference TRBV2 and TRBJ1-4, reads EPEVTQTPSHQVTQMGQEVILRCVPISNHLYFYWYRQILGQKVEFLVSFYNNEISEKSEIFDDQFSVERPDGSNFTLKIRSTKLEDSAMYFCASSEDREEEKLFFGSGTQLSVL.

This sequence joins TRBV5-6 and TRBJ2-3, with 7 positions matching TRBD1. This CDR3 spans 15 amino acids. V dropped 2 bases and J dropped 10; count of bases not matched to a gene: 13. Germline V lookup: CDR1 SGHDT, CDR2 YYEEEE. The CDR3 is CASSFRQGRPHPQYF. The CDR3 nucleotides read TGTGCCAGCAGCTTTAGACAGGGTCGGCCGCATCCGCAGTATTTT.

This clone was counted a few times. The J gene is TRBJ1-1, the V gene TRBV5-8; no reliable D call. Germline V gene lookup returns CDR1 SGHTS and CDR2 YDEGEE. The CDR3 spans 14 residues. V was cut by 4 bases and J by 4 bases, with 14 bases left in between. The CDR3 reads CASSPLRGSTEAFF. Written as DNA, the CDR3 is TGTGCCAGCAGCCCCCTTCGGGGTAGCACTGAAGCTTTCTTT.

This rearrangement joins TRBV2 to TRBJ1-2; D is uncertain. Trimming removed 10 bases at V and 4 bases at J, with 16 bases between. Germline V gene lookup returns CDR1 SNHLY and CDR2 FYNNEI. The CDR3 length is 13 residues. DNA for the CDR3: TGTGCCACCTCTAATCTAGGATCCTATGGCTACACCTTC. Its translation: CATSNLGSYGYTF.

The chain is built from TRBV29-1 and TRBJ2-7, with 13 positions matching TRBD2. From germline, CDR1 is SQVTM and CDR2 ANQGSEA. Trimming removed 7 bases from V and 4 bases from J; junction bases left unmatched: 7. This CDR3 is 14 amino acids long. This CDR3 is CSASGTSGEYEQYF. CDR3 DNA sequence: TGCAGCGCCTCCGGGACTAGCGGGGAGTACGAGCAGTACTTC.

The chain combines TRBV4-1 with TRBJ2-7; the D gene is possibly TRBD1 (5 bases). Germline loops: CDR1 MGHRA, CDR2 YSYEKL. This CDR3 region has 15 residues. Trimming left V 0 bases short and J 0 bases short, with 9 bases between. CDR3 region: CASSQDRGGSYEQYF. The CDR3 bases are TGCGCCAGCAGCCAAGATAGGGGCGGCTCCTACGAGCAGTACTTC.

J is TRBJ1-2 and V is TRBV15; possible D gene TRBD1, 5 bases. V was pared by 2 bases and J by 4 bases, with 17 bases between. The CDR3 runs 16 residues. In germline, CDR1 is LNHNV, CDR2 YYDKDF (reference sequence). The CDR3 DNA is TGTGCCACCAGCAGACCGTTTCCGGGACTGGCCTATGGCTACACCTTC. Its protein product is CATSRPFPGLAYGYTF.

The CDR3 is CASSSGYGGFSANVLTF. CDR3 nucleotide sequence: TGTGCCAGCAGCAGTGGCTACGGGGGGTTTAGTGCCAACGTCCTGACTTTC. The chain has TRBV7-8 and TRBJ2-6; 7 bases agree with TRBD2. CDR1 and CDR2 (germline): SGHVS, FQNEAQ. CDR3 length: 17 residues. The V gene end was trimmed by 5 bases and the J gene end by 7 bases; junction bases not matched to a gene: 14.

The rearrangement uses TRBV29-1 and TRBJ1-2; 7 nucleotides agree with TRBD1. In germline, CDR1 is SQVTM, CDR2 ANQGSEA. The CDR3 is made up of 13 amino acids. Germline trimming cut 2 bases from V and 6 bases from J; bases unmatched to any gene: 6. Here the CDR3 reads CSVENIGGNGYTF. CDR3 bases: TGCAGCGTTGAAAATATAGGGGGCAATGGCTACACCTTC.

This chain links TRBV12-3 or TRBV12-4 with TRBJ1-5, with 7 bases aligning to TRBD1. The V gene end was trimmed by 8 bases and the J gene end by 5 bases; junction bases not matched to a gene: 6. The CDR3 consists of 13 residues. The CDR3 reads CASSGGRDQPQHF. Written as DNA, the CDR3 is TGTGCCAGCTCAGGGGGACGAGATCAGCCCCAGCATTTT.

J is TRBJ2-3 and V is TRBV6-5, with D possibly being TRBD2 (6 bases). V was trimmed by 0 bases and J by 6 bases, leaving 13 bases between them. This CDR3 spans 15 amino acids. Germline V gene sequence: CDR1 MNHEY, CDR2 SVGAGI. The CDR3 is CASSYSIGRGDTQYF. CDR3 coding DNA: TGTGCCAGCAGTTACTCTATCGGACGGGGGGATACGCAGTATTTT.

The V and J genes are TRBV2 and TRBJ1-5; 7 bases line up with TRBD1. Trimming took 2 bases from V and 5 from J; bases not matched to a gene: 6. Germline-derived CDR1 and CDR2 are SNHLY and FYNNEI. The CDR3 totals 15 residues. Written as DNA, the CDR3 is TGTGCCAGCAGTGAACCAAACAGGGGTGATCAGCCCCAGCATTTT. Its translation is CASSEPNRGDQPQHF.

The CDR3 here is CASSLDPAGITYEQYF. Written as DNA, the CDR3 is TGCGCCAGCAGCTTGGACCCGGCGGGAATCACCTACGAGCAGTACTTC. This chain connects TRBV5-1 to TRBJ2-7; perhaps TRBD2 as D (6 bases). The CDR3 extends over 16 amino acids. The ends were cut back, 0 bases at V and 2 bases at J, with 15 bases in the middle. Germline CDR1 is SGHRS and CDR2 is YFSETQ.

The chain recombines TRBV5-5 with TRBJ2-3; D call uncertain. V was trimmed by 0 bases and J by 0 bases, leaving 11 bases between them. This CDR3 comprises 16 residues. In germline, CDR1 is SGHKS, CDR2 YYEKEE (reference sequence). CDR3 DNA sequence: TGTGCCAGCAGCTTGGGTACCATACATAGCACAGATACGCAGTATTTT. Residues: CASSLGTIHSTDTQYF.

The CDR3 DNA is TGTGCCAGCAGCCCGCCGGGGGGAAACACCGGGGAGCTGTTTTTT. This encodes CASSPPGGNTGELFF. The V gene is TRBV7-3, the J gene TRBJ2-2; 7 nucleotides line up with TRBD2. The CDR3 has 15 residues. Germline-derived CDR1 and CDR2 are SGHTA and FQGTGA. Trimming at V came to 5 bases and at J to 2 bases, leaving 5 bases not matched to a gene.